This TCR beta chain appears in the sequencing data of a study of blood T cell repertoires in COVID-19. Study details: Both acute and convalescent COVID-19 samples were obtained from the United States, Italy and Spain. Sample material is recorded as cDNA or gDNA derived from T cells, B-cell-depleted T cells, or PBMCs.

Sequenced by immunoSEQ multiplex PCR; TCRdb stores in-frame clones only, minus some. Here the sample spans over 150,000 clones, 91% being singletons. This CDR3 spans 16 amino acids. Germline assignment: CDR1 SGHTA and CDR2 FQGNSA. Between the trimmed V and J ends, which lost 1 base and 5 bases, there was a span of 17 bases. Sequencing was done on a sample of peripheral blood. The V gene is TRBV7-2, the J gene TRBJ1-2; no clear D. The TCR originated in a man in his forties or fifties with acute or convalescent COVID-19. The CDR3 loop reads CASSLEPARKSYGYTF. The DNA for the CDR3 is TGTGCCAGCAGCTTAGAACCAGCTAGGAAGTCTTATGGCTACACCTTC.